Presented here are 17 T cell receptor beta chains from one specimen sequenced in a study of identical twins. TCRdb reanalysed the 5' RACE reads using MiXCR and keeps one entry per CDR3 protein. The sample lists 550,000 to 700,000 distinct CDR3 sequences; 21% were seen once. The data were also submitted as part of a second study, on T cells expressing NK-cell markers.

The sequenced sample consisted of PBMCs. These TCRs come from a woman aged 18-29 years in good health.

The J gene is TRBJ2-1, the V gene TRBV5-5, with 12 bases aligning to TRBD2. The germline V gene encodes CDR1 SGHKS and CDR2 YYEKEE (reference sequence). This CDR3 region has 16 residues. V lost 2 bases to trimming and J lost 6 bases; unmatched junction nucleotides: 6. CDR3 residues: CASSLTSGRNSNEQFF. The CDR3 coding sequence is TGTGCCAGCAGCTTAACTAGCGGGAGGAACAGCAATGAGCAGTTCTTC.

The rearrangement links TRBV7-2 to TRBJ2-5; 7 bases fit TRBD1. Trimming cost V 5 bases and J 2 bases; bases outside gene matches: 5. Per germline, CDR1 SGHTA and CDR2 FQGNSA. The CDR3 totals 14 residues. The CDR3 nucleotides read TGTGCCAGCAGCCGGACAGGACCGCAAGAGACCCAGTACTTC. As protein: CASSRTGPQETQYF. Complete variable domain (other parts from reference TRBV7-2 and TRBJ2-5): GAGVSQSPSNKVTEKGKDVELRCDPISGHTALYWYRQSLGQGLEFLIYFQGNSAPDKSGLPSDRFSAERTGGSVSTLTIQRTQQEDSAVYLCASSRTGPQETQYFGPGTRLLVL.

This clonotype was seen a few times. This chain joins TRBV24-1 and TRBJ2-1; D is possibly TRBD1 (5 bases). Germline-derived CDR1 and CDR2 are KGHDR and SFDVKD. The germline V and J ends were trimmed by 5 bases and 8 bases, with 12 bases remaining between them. This CDR3 is 13 amino acids long. The CDR3 sequence is CATSAGRAYEQFF. In DNA form, the CDR3 reads TGTGCCACCAGTGCAGGCAGGGCCTATGAGCAGTTCTTC.

Ten or more counts support this clonotype. The rearrangement joins TRBV5-1 to TRBJ1-1; D may be TRBD1 (5 bases). The CDR3 covers 13 residues. V lost 0 bases and J lost 8, with 11 bases in between. Per the germline V gene, CDR1 is SGHRS and CDR2 is YFSETQ. CDR3 in DNA: TGCGCCAGCAGCTTGGAGGCCCCAGGGGAAGCTTTCTTT. Its protein is CASSLEAPGEAFF. The whole variable domain, filled in from reference TRBV5-1 and TRBJ1-1, reads KAGVTQTPRYLIKTRGQQVTLSCSPISGHRSVSWYQQTPGQGLQFLFEYFSETQRNKGNFPGRFSGRQFSNSRSEMNVSTLELGDSALYLCASSLEAPGEAFFGQGTRLTVV.

This clonotype has a handful of counts. This sequence joins TRBV7-2 and TRBJ1-1, with D hard to call. Trimming removed 3 bases at V and 8 bases at J, with 16 bases between. Per germline, CDR1 SGHTA and CDR2 FQGNSA. There are 14 residues in the CDR3. In nucleotides, the CDR3 is TGTGCCAGCAGCTTTGACCCTGAAGTGACCGAAGCTTTCTTT. Translating gives CASSFDPEVTEAFF. The full variable domain, in which reference TRBV7-2 and TRBJ1-1 provide the parts outside the CDR3, is GAGVSQSPSNKVTEKGKDVELRCDPISGHTALYWYRQSLGQGLEFLIYFQGNSAPDKSGLPSDRFSAERTGGSVSTLTIQRTQQEDSAVYLCASSFDPEVTEAFFGQGTRLTVV.

The table lists this clonotype with a few counts. The rearrangement uses TRBV20-1 and TRBJ1-3; no reliable D call. The CDR3 covers 11 residues. Trimming left V 2 bases short and J 4 bases short, with 3 bases between. Germline V lookup: CDR1 DFQATT, CDR2 SNEGSKA (reference sequence). Here the CDR3 DNA reads TGCAGTGCTAGATTCGGAAACACCATATATTTT. It encodes CSARFGNTIYF.

The rearrangement uses TRBV12-3 or TRBV12-4 and TRBJ2-7; no definite D call. CDR3 length: 13 residues. The V end lost 2 bases, the J end lost 2 bases, and 7 bases lay between the germline ends. CDR3 nucleotides: TGTGCCAGCAGTTTAAGGGTTGCCTACGAGCAGTACTTC. Translated, it gives CASSLRVAYEQYF.

This clonotype was seen at least ten times. J is TRBJ2-3 and V is TRBV20-1; tentatively, D is TRBD1 or TRBD2 (6 bases each). V was trimmed by 6 bases and J by 4 bases, leaving 14 bases between them. The CDR3 is 13 residues long. Germline loops: CDR1 DFQATT, CDR2 SNEGSKA (reference sequence). The CDR3 nucleotides read TGCAGTGCCGACGAAGGGGGGCCAGATACGCAGTATTTT. Residues: CSADEGGPDTQYF.

This clonotype was recorded a few times. The genes are TRBV7-6 and TRBJ2-1; 7 bases fit TRBD2. CDR1 is SGHVS and CDR2 is FNYEAQ in the germline V gene. The CDR3 sequence is 15 residues long. The V gene end was trimmed by 3 bases and the J gene end by 5 bases; junction bases not matched to a gene: 7. The CDR3: CASSLSGITDNEQFF. CDR3 DNA: TGTGCCAGCAGCTTGAGCGGGATAACAGACAATGAGCAGTTCTTC.

The sample holds a few counts of this clonotype. V usage is TRBV6-1 and J usage is TRBJ1-5; weak D call: TRBD1 (5 bases). The germline gives CDR1 MNHNS, CDR2 SASEGT. Trimming pared 7 bases from V and 2 bases from J, leaving 9 bases between. CDR3 length: 13 residues. The CDR3 sequence: CASTLGRNQPQHF. As DNA, the CDR3 is TGTGCCAGCACCCTGGGGCGCAATCAGCCCCAGCATTTT.

The genes are TRBV5-1 and TRBJ2-5, with D maybe TRBD1 (6 bases). The V gene's germline CDR1 is SGHRS and CDR2 YFSETQ. The CDR3 consists of 13 residues. V lost 6 bases to trimming and J lost 2 bases, with 11 bases between them. The CDR3, as DNA: TGCGCCAGCACGGACAGATCACAAGAGACCCAGTACTTC. It translates to CASTDRSQETQYF.

V usage is TRBV6-2 or TRBV6-3 and J usage is TRBJ2-1; D unclear. V was trimmed by 5 bases and J by 8 bases, leaving 7 bases between them. Germline V gene sequence: CDR1 MNHEY, CDR2 SVGEGT. The CDR3 has 11 residues. Here the CDR3 reads CASSGWDEQFF. The CDR3 coding sequence is TGTGCCAGCAGTGGGTGGGATGAGCAGTTCTTC.

This clonotype was seen ten or more times. This chain connects TRBV7-9 to TRBJ1-2; D remains ambiguous. There are 12 residues in the CDR3. V was shortened by 6 bases and J by 4 bases, with 9 bases between the two germline ends. CDR1 and CDR2 from the germline V gene are SEHNR and FQNEAQ (reference sequence). For the CDR3, the DNA is TGTGCCAGCAGTCGGGAAAGCTATGGCTACACCTTC. Translated: CASSRESYGYTF.

This clonotype was seen only a few times. This chain connects TRBV20-1 to TRBJ1-6, with D possibly matching TRBD1 (5 bases). The CDR3 totals 15 residues. V lost 3 bases to trimming and J lost 0 bases, with 9 bases between them. Germline loops: CDR1 DFQATT, CDR2 SNEGSKA (reference sequence). CDR3 in DNA: TGCAGTGCTAGGTCGGGGGGCTCCTATAATTCACCCCTCCACTTT. It encodes CSARSGGSYNSPLHF.

This rearrangement joins TRBV5-5 to TRBJ2-1; unclear D gene. This CDR3 comprises 14 residues. Germline V CDR1 and CDR2: SGHKS, YYEKEE (reference sequence). Trimming took 2 bases from V and 6 from J, leaving 12 bases between them. CDR3 in amino acids: CASSLFHSSNEQFF. The CDR3 nucleotides are TGTGCCAGCAGCTTATTCCACAGCTCCAATGAGCAGTTCTTC.

This clonotype was observed many times. The chain couples TRBV29-1 to TRBJ2-3; the D gene is possibly TRBD2 (5 bases). Germline V CDR1 and CDR2: SQVTM, ANQGSEA. V was shortened by 1 base and J by 2 bases, with 13 bases between the two germline ends. The length of the CDR3 is 15 residues. CDR3 sequence: CSVEGYRGNTDTQYF. The CDR3, as DNA: TGCAGCGTTGAAGGGTACCGGGGAAACACAGATACGCAGTATTTT.

This clonotype was seen only a few times. Here the CDR3 reads CASSPETLSPQYF. In DNA form, the CDR3 reads TGTGCCAGCAGCCCTGAGACCCTCTCGCCTCAGTACTTC. V and J are TRBV7-2 and TRBJ2-4; D gene ambiguous. The germline V gene has CDR1 SGHTA and CDR2 FQGNSA. Trimming cost V 5 bases and J 12 bases, with 17 bases left between them. This CDR3 comprises 13 residues.